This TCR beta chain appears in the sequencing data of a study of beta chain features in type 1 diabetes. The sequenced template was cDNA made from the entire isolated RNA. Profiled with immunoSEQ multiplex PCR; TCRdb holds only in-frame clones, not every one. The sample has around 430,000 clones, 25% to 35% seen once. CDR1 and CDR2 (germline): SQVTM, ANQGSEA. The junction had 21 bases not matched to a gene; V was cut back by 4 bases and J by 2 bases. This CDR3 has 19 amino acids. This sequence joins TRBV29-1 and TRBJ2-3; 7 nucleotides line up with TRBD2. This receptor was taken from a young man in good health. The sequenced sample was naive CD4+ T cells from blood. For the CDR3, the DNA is TGCAGCGTTGGGTTGCGGGAGCTCACCAGGACTCCCTACACAGATACGCAGTATTTT. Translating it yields CSVGLRELTRTPYTDTQYF.